This passage covers 2 T cell receptor beta chains from one sample sequenced in a study of cytomegalovirus exposure and HLA in healthy donors. Researchers ran the PCR with 60 Vbeta and 13 Jbeta primers. Repertoires were generated with immunoSEQ multiplex PCR, while TCRdb's copy carries only in-frame clones and drops some. The table records some 150,000 clones, roughly 79% of them present only once. The specimen was PBMCs. These receptors came from a man between 35 and 55 years old in good health and CMV-seropositive.

This chain uses TRBV4-2 with TRBJ2-5; TRBD2 aligns across 8 bases. The DNA end favors TRBJ2-7, so the J call may be wrong. CDR3 size: 16 residues. Germline loops: CDR1 LGHNA, CDR2 YNFKEQ. DNA for the CDR3: TGTGCCAGCAGCCAAGAAGCGGAGCGGGAGTACTACGAGCAGTACTTC. Protein product: CASSQEAEREYYEQYF.

For this clone: A junction end diverges from the germline sequence, so it may reflect a read error. The V call is TRBV7-9, the J call TRBJ2-6; weak D call: TRBD1 (5 bases). CDR3 length: 17 amino acids. From germline, CDR1 is SEHNR and CDR2 FQNEAQ (reference sequence). The DNA of the CDR3 is TGTGCCAGCAGCTCTTATCTACAGCCATCTGGGGCCAACGGCCTGACTTTC. Its translation is CASSSYLQPSGANGLTF.